This TCR beta chain was sequenced during a study of blood T cell repertoires in COVID-19. Study-level information: Nucleic acid was either cDNA or gDNA, and it came from T cells, B-cell-depleted T cells, or PBMCs.

All enrollees were about 18 to 100 years old and from about 24 US areas. Recovery meant two consecutive negative NP/OP PCR tests, professional clearance, or resolved symptoms. This CDR3 is built from 15 residues. V gave up 2 bases and J gave up 3 bases; unmatched junction bases: 6. In germline, CDR1 is SGHRS, CDR2 YFSETQ. Data came from immunoSEQ multiplex PCR; TCRdb stores just in-frame clones and leaves some out. Of around 290,000 clones listed, 70% to 90% are singletons. This chain links TRBV5-1 with TRBJ1-2, with 8 bases lining up with TRBD1. The clonotype was recovered from a woman between 25 and 40 years old who had recovered from COVID-19. Sample: PBMCs or T cells enriched from blood (not recorded which). CDR3 region: CASSFGTGRYYGYTF. DNA for the CDR3: TGCGCCAGCAGCTTTGGGACAGGTCGTTACTATGGCTACACCTTC.